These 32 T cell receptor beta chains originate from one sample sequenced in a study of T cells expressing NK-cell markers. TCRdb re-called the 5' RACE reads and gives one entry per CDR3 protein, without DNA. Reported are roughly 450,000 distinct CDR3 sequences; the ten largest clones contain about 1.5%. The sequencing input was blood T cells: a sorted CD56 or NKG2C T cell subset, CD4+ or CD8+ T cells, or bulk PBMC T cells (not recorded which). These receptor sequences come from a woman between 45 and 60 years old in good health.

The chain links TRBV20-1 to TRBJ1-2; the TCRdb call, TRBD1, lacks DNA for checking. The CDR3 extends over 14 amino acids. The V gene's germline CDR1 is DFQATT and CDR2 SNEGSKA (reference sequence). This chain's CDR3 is CSASSTGTDYGYTF.

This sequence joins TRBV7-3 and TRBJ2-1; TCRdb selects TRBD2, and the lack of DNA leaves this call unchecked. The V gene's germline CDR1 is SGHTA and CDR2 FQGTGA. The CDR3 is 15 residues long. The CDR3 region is CASSRGTSPYNEQFF.

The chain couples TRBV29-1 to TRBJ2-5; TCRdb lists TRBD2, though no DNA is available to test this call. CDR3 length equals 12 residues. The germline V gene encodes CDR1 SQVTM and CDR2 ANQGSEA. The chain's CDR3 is CSVSTRRETQYF.

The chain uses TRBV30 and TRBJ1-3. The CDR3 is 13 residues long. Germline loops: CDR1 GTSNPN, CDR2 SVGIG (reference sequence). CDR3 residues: CAWSEEGKNTIYF.

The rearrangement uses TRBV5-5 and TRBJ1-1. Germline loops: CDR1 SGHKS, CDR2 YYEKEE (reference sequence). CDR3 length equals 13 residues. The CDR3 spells CASSLSAASEAFF.

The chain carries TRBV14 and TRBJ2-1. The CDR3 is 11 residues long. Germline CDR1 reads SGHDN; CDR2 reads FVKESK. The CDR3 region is CASSQEHNRFF.

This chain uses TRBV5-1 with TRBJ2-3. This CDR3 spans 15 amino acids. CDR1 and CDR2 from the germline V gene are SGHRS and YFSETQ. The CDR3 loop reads CASSSGLAKADTQYF.

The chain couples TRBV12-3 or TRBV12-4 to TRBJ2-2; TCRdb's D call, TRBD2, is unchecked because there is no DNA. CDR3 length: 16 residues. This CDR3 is CASRPTSGRRTGELFF.

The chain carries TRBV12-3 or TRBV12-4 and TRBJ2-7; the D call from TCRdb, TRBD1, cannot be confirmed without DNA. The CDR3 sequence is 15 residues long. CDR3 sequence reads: CASSYIGAASYEQYF.

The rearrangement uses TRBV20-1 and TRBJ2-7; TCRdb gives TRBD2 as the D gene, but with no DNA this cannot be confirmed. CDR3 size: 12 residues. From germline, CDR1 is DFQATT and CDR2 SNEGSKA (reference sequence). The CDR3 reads CSTGLTAYEQYF.

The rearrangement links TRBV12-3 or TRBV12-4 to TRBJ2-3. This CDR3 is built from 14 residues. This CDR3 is CASSLGIPTDTQYF.

CDR3 region: CASSIRAGNYGYTF. V usage is TRBV6-2 or TRBV6-3 and J usage is TRBJ1-2. The CDR3 sequence is 14 residues long. From germline, CDR1 is MNHEY and CDR2 SVGEGT.

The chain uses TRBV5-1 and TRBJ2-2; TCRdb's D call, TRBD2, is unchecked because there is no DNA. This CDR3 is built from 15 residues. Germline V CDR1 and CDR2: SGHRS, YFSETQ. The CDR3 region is CASSLVARAPGELFF.

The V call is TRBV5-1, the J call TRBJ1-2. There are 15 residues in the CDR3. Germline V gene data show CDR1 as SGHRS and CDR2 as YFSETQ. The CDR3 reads CASSLAFEMVTGYTF.

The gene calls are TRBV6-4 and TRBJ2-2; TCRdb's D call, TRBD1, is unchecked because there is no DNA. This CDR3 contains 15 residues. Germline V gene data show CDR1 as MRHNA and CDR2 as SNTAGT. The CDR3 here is CASSDQDGATGELFF.

CDR3 region: CASSQPRSGRTNEQFF. V and J are TRBV4-1 and TRBJ2-1; no DNA is available, so the TRBD2 call from TCRdb remains unchecked. CDR3 length: 16 residues. Germline V gene lookup returns CDR1 MGHRA and CDR2 YSYEKL.

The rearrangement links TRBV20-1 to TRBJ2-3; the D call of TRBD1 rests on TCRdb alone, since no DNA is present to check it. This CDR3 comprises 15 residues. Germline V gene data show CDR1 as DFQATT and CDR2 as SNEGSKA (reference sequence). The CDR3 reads CSAEQVTSGTDTQYF.

The CDR3 loop is CASIPGGLAGLLGETQYF. The chain combines TRBV2 with TRBJ2-5; TCRdb proposes TRBD2, but this gene call is untestable without DNA. Germline CDR1 is SNHLY and CDR2 is FYNNEI. This CDR3 contains 18 residues.

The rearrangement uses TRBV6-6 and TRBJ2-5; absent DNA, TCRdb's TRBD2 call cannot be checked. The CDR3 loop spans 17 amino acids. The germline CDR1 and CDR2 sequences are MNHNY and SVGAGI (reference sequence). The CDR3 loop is CASTDVVGTRRGETQYF.

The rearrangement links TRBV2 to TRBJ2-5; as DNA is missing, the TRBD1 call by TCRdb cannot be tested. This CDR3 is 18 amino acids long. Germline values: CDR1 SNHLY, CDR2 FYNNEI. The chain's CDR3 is CASTGTGIDGTQPETQYF.

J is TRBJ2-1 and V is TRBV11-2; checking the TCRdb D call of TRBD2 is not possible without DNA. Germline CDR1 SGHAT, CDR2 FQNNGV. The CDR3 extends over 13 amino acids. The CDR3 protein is CASRTLAVNEQFF.

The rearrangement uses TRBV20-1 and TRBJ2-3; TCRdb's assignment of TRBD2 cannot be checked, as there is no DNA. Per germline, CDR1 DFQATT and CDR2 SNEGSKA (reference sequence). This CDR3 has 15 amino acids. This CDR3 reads CSASPPSGGTDTQYF.

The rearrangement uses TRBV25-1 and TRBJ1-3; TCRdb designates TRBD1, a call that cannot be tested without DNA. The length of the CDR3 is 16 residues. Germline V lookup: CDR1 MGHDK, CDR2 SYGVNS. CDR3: CASSDRDGFSGNTIYF.

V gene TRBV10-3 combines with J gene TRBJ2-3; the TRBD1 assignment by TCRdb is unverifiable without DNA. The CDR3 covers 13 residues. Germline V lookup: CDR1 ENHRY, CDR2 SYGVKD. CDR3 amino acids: CATQTGSTDTQYF.

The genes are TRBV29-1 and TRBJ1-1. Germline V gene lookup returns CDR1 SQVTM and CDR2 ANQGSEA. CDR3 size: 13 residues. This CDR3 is CSAERKSNTEAFF.

CDR3 sequence: CASSLIGTGEKLFF. The V gene is TRBV7-6, the J gene TRBJ1-4; the D call from TCRdb, TRBD1, cannot be confirmed without DNA. The CDR3 has 14 residues. Germline CDR1 SGHVS, CDR2 FNYEAQ.

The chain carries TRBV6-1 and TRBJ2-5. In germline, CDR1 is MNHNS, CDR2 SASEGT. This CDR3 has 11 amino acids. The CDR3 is CASSEGWGQYF.

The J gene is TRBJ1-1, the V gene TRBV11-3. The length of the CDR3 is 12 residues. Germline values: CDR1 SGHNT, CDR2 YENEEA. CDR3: CASRSGELGAFF.

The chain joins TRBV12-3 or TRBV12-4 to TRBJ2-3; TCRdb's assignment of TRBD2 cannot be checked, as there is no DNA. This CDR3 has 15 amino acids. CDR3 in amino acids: CASSRLADPTDTQYF.

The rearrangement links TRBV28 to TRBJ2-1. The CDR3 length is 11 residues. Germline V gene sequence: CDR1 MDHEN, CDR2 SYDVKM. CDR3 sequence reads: CATRAVNEQFF.

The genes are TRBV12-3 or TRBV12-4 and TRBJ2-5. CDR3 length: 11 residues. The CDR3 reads CASSAFGTQYF.

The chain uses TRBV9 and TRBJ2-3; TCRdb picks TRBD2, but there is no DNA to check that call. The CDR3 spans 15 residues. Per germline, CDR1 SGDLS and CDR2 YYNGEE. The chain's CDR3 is CASSNSGRTTDTQYF.